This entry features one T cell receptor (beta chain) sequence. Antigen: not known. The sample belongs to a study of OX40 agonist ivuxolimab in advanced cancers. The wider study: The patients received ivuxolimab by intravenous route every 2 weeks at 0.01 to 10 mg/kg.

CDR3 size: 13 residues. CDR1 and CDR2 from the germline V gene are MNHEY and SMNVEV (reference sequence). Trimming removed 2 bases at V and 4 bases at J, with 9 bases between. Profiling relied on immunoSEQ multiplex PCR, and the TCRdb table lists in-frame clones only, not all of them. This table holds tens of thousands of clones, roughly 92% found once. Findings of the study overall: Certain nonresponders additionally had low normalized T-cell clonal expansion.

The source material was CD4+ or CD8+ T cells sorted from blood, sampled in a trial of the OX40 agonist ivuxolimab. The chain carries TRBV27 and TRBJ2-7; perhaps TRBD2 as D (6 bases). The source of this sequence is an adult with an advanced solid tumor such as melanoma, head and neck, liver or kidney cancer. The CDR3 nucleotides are TGTGCCAGCAGTTTAGGAGGGAGGTACGAGCAGTACTTC. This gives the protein CASSLGGRYEQYF.